The 31 T cell receptor beta chains reported below all come from one sample, sequenced in a study of blood T cell repertoires in COVID-19. The table came from immunoSEQ multiplex PCR; TCRdb's copy has only in-frame clones and leaves some out. The sample includes approximately 300,000 clones, more than 90% of them seen just once. The material sequenced was PBMCs or T cells enriched from blood (not recorded which). The receptors were sampled from a woman aged 25 to 39 who had been exposed to COVID-19.

The rearrangement joins TRBV7-9 to TRBJ1-1, with D maybe TRBD1 (5 bases). The CDR3 sequence is 13 residues long. CDR1 and CDR2 from the germline V gene are SEHNR and FQNEAQ (reference sequence). V shed 5 bases and J shed 3 bases, with 10 bases lying between them. The CDR3 region is CASSLRDYTEAFF. The CDR3 coding sequence is TGTGCCAGCAGCCTGCGGGACTACACTGAAGCTTTCTTT.

The DNA of the CDR3 is TGTGCCAGTAGTCTCCACTCGGATACGCAGTATTTT. Its translation is CASSLHSDTQYF. The gene calls are TRBV19 and TRBJ2-3; D gene uncertain. Germline V gene sequence: CDR1 LNHDA, CDR2 SQIVND (reference sequence). The CDR3 contains 12 residues. V lost 5 bases, J lost 6 bases, and 9 bases lay in between. The full variable domain, in which reference TRBV19 and TRBJ2-3 provide the parts outside the CDR3, is DGGITQSPKYLFRKEGQNVTLSCEQNLNHDAMYWYRQDPGQGLRLIYYSQIVNDFQKGDIAEGYSVSREKKESFPLTVTSAQKNPTAFYLCASSLHSDTQYFGPGTRLTVL.

The chain uses TRBV11-2 and TRBJ2-5; 9 nucleotides line up with TRBD2. This CDR3 has 15 amino acids. J was trimmed by 5 bases and V by 3 bases; bases with no gene match: 7. Per the germline V gene, CDR1 is SGHAT and CDR2 is FQNNGV. CDR3 DNA: TGTGCCAGCAGCTTCCAGCGGGGGGCCGGGGAGACCCAGTACTTC. Translated, it gives CASSFQRGAGETQYF.

This clone was seen just once. The genes are TRBV15 and TRBJ1-3, with no clear D. Germline CDR1 is LNHNV and CDR2 is YYDKDF (reference sequence). The CDR3 consists of 13 residues. Trimming removed 0 bases from V and 3 bases from J, with 3 bases in between. CDR3 DNA sequence: TGTGCCACCAGCAGAGACAGTGGAAACACCATATATTTT. It yields the protein CATSRDSGNTIYF.

This clone was seen only once. The V gene is TRBV5-4, the J gene TRBJ2-1; D possibly corresponds to TRBD2 (6 bases). The germline V and J ends were trimmed by 4 bases and 6 bases, with 11 bases remaining between them. In germline, CDR1 is SGHNT, CDR2 YYREEE (reference sequence). The CDR3 covers 13 residues. The CDR3 DNA follows: TGTGCCAGCAGCCCCGGGAGCCCCAATGAGCAGTTCTTC. Translation: CASSPGSPNEQFF.

This clone showed up just a few times. J is TRBJ2-3 and V is TRBV4-1; TRBD2 matches at 9 bases. Germline V CDR1 and CDR2: MGHRA, YSYEKL. CDR3 size: 18 residues. With V trimmed by 1 base and J by 3 bases, 11 bases remained unmatched. CDR3 amino acids: CASSQGGLAPRGTDTQYF. In nucleotides, the CDR3 is TGCGCCAGCAGCCAAGGGGGACTAGCCCCCCGAGGAACAGATACGCAGTATTTT.

The chain links TRBV5-1 to TRBJ1-2, with a weak D call TRBD1 (5 bases). The CDR3 has 16 amino acids. V lost 4 bases and J 8 bases, leaving 24 bases between the germline ends. From germline, CDR1 is SGHRS and CDR2 YFSETQ. This CDR3 is CASSPMGGTAPSGYTF. In DNA, the CDR3 is TGCGCCAGCAGCCCCATGGGGGGGACCGCTCCCTCGGGCTACACCTTC.

The V gene is TRBV6-5, the J gene TRBJ2-5; D uncertain. From germline, CDR1 is MNHEY and CDR2 SVGAGI. Trimming left V 0 bases short and J 2 bases short, with 10 bases between. This CDR3 spans 15 amino acids. The CDR3: CASSYSGHPQETQYF. The CDR3 nucleotides read TGTGCCAGCAGTTACTCTGGGCACCCACAAGAGACCCAGTACTTC.

The chain employs TRBV15 and TRBJ1-5; D call uncertain. Between the trimmed V and J ends, which lost 1 base and 0 bases, there was a span of 7 bases. In germline, CDR1 is LNHNV, CDR2 YYDKDF (reference sequence). This CDR3 is built from 15 residues. CDR3: CATSRVGNSNQPQHF. CDR3 nucleotides: TGTGCCACCAGCAGAGTCGGGAATAGCAATCAGCCCCAGCATTTT.

The chain combines TRBV7-2 with TRBJ2-5, with 7 bases lining up with TRBD1. J gave up 5 bases and V 5 bases, and 8 bases lay outside the gene matches. The CDR3 runs to 14 residues. Germline V gene lookup returns CDR1 SGHTA and CDR2 FQGNSA. This chain's CDR3 is CASSPNRGKETQYF. In DNA, the CDR3 is TGTGCCAGCAGCCCGAACAGGGGTAAGGAGACCCAGTACTTC.

This chain connects TRBV7-8 to TRBJ1-2; unclear D gene. This CDR3 comprises 12 residues. V was trimmed by 0 bases and J by 8 bases, leaving 7 bases between them. The germline gives CDR1 SGHVS, CDR2 FQNEAQ. The CDR3 region is CASSLAGLGYTF. The DNA of the CDR3 is TGTGCCAGCAGCTTAGCAGGACTGGGCTACACCTTC.

The V and J genes are TRBV5-6 and TRBJ1-2; D is possibly TRBD1 (6 bases). With 4 bases removed from V and 4 bases from J, the gap between germline ends came to 11 bases. The CDR3 consists of 13 residues. The V gene's germline CDR1 is SGHDT and CDR2 YYEEEE. CDR3: CASSRQDTYGYTF. In DNA form, the CDR3 reads TGTGCCAGCAGCCGACAGGACACCTATGGCTACACCTTC.

The rearrangement joins TRBV7-4 to TRBJ1-2; D is undetermined. Per germline, CDR1 SGHVT and CDR2 SQSDAQ. V was cut by 1 base and J by 10 bases, with 16 bases left in between. This CDR3 is built from 14 residues. CDR3 sequence reads: CASSLEGEGLTYTF. The CDR3, as DNA: TGTGCCAGCAGCTTAGAAGGCGAGGGTCTCACCTACACCTTC. Using reference TRBV7-4 and TRBJ1-2 for the parts outside the CDR3, the full variable domain is GAGVSQSPRYKVAKRGRDVALRCDSISGHVTLYWYRQTLGQGSEVLTYSQSDAQRDKSGRPSGRFSAERPERSVSTLKIQRTEQGDSAVYLCASSLEGEGLTYTFGSGTRLTVV.

The V gene is TRBV7-2, the J gene TRBJ2-5; 7 nucleotides line up with TRBD2. Looked up from germline, CDR1 is SGHTA and CDR2 is FQGNSA. There are 15 residues in the CDR3. The J segment lost 1 base and the V segment lost 5 bases, leaving 7 bases of the junction unmatched. The CDR3 nucleotides read TGTGCCAGCAGCCCCCGACTAGCAGTCCAAGAGACCCAGTACTTC. Amino acid sequence: CASSPRLAVQETQYF.

This clone was recorded only once. The V gene is TRBV24-1, the J gene TRBJ1-2; a weak D match, TRBD1 (6 bases). The CDR3 has 14 amino acids. The germline V and J ends were trimmed by 4 bases and 3 bases, with 11 bases remaining between them. Per the germline V gene, CDR1 is KGHDR and CDR2 is SFDVKD. CDR3 DNA: TGTGCCACCAGTGACAGGGACACCTACTATGGCTACACCTTC. The encoded protein is CATSDRDTYYGYTF.

DNA for the CDR3: TGTGCCATCAGTGAGGCAAGACTAGCGGGGGGGGAGCAGTTCTTC. As protein: CAISEARLAGGEQFF. The chain combines TRBV10-3 with TRBJ2-1; 14 bases map to TRBD2. After removal of 2 bases from V and 10 bases from J, the junction contained 4 bases not matched to a gene. The CDR3 totals 15 residues. Germline CDR1 reads ENHRY; CDR2 reads SYGVKD.

The chain is built from TRBV7-6 and TRBJ2-2, with a possible D match to TRBD2 (7 bases). CDR3 length equals 18 residues. V was cut by 5 bases and J by 5 bases, with 24 bases left in between. In germline, CDR1 is SGHVS, CDR2 FNYEAQ. This CDR3 is CASSPALVGGPRTGELFF. CDR3 coding DNA: TGTGCCAGCAGCCCCGCCTTGGTCGGGGGGCCGCGAACCGGGGAGCTGTTTTTT.

This sequence joins TRBV19 and TRBJ1-3; D gene ambiguous. V lost 4 bases, J lost 1 base, and 14 bases lay in between. CDR3 size: 16 residues. The germline gives CDR1 LNHDA, CDR2 SQIVND (reference sequence). CDR3 sequence reads: CASSNLRAGSGNTIYF. CDR3 DNA sequence: TGTGCCAGTAGTAACCTTCGGGCGGGTTCTGGAAACACCATATATTTT. Drawing the rest from reference TRBV19 and TRBJ1-3, the complete variable domain is DGGITQSPKYLFRKEGQNVTLSCEQNLNHDAMYWYRQDPGQGLRLIYYSQIVNDFQKGDIAEGYSVSREKKESFPLTVTSAQKNPTAFYLCASSNLRAGSGNTIYFGEGSWLTVV.

This clone was counted between two and nine times. Distinct nucleotide sequences in the sample also encode this CDR3. The rearrangement joins TRBV6-5 to TRBJ1-1; 8 bases match TRBD1. Unmatched junction bases numbered 5, after V lost 6 bases and J lost 5 bases. This CDR3 has 13 residues. CDR1 and CDR2 (germline): MNHEY, SVGAGI. CDR3 in amino acids: CASRYTGGTEAFF. CDR3 coding DNA: TGTGCCAGCAGGTATACAGGGGGAACTGAAGCTTTCTTT.

V gene TRBV12-3 or TRBV12-4 combines with J gene TRBJ1-1, with 7 bases that match TRBD1. V lost 5 bases and J lost 5; bases outside the gene matches: 5. CDR3 size: 13 residues. This chain's CDR3 is CASSTHRGTEAFF. The CDR3 DNA reads TGTGCCAGCAGTACACACAGGGGAACTGAAGCTTTCTTT.

V and J are TRBV20-1 and TRBJ2-5; no firm D call. The CDR3 spans 11 residues. The ends were cut back, 5 bases at V and 4 bases at J, with 8 bases in the middle. Germline lookup yields CDR1 DFQATT and CDR2 SNEGSKA (reference sequence). The CDR3 DNA is TGCAGTGCTTTACCCGGAGAGACCCAGTACTTC. This encodes CSALPGETQYF.

The chain recombines TRBV5-1 with TRBJ1-1, with a weak D call TRBD1 (5 bases). This CDR3 spans 15 amino acids. Trimming stripped 4 bases from V and 0 bases from J, with 13 bases between. The germline V gene encodes CDR1 SGHRS and CDR2 YFSETQ. CDR3 amino acids: CASSHDSSMNTEAFF. CDR3 DNA: TGCGCCAGCAGCCACGACAGTTCCATGAACACTGAAGCTTTCTTT.

CDR3 nucleotide sequence: TGTGCCAGCTCACCACCCATGGGGGGGGGCGCAAACGAGCAGTACTTC. Protein sequence: CASSPPMGGGANEQYF. The chain couples TRBV18 to TRBJ2-7; weak D call: TRBD2 (7 bases). CDR3 length equals 16 residues. Germline V gene sequence: CDR1 KGHSH, CDR2 LQKENI. V lost 0 bases to trimming and J lost 5 bases, with 17 bases between them.

CDR3 sequence: CASSVKGTLKRNEQFF. The DNA of the CDR3 is TGTGCCAGCTCAGTAAAGGGGACTCTGAAACGGAATGAGCAGTTCTTC. The chain links TRBV18 to TRBJ2-1; D is possibly TRBD2 (6 bases). Germline V gene lookup returns CDR1 KGHSH and CDR2 LQKENI. CDR3 length: 16 residues. The germline V and J ends were trimmed by 5 bases and 7 bases, with 21 bases remaining between them.

The chain links TRBV6-5 to TRBJ1-4; D unclear. The CDR3 sequence is 15 residues long. Germline CDR1 MNHEY, CDR2 SVGAGI. Trimming left V 0 bases short and J 0 bases short, with 5 bases between. The CDR3 spells CASSYSSATNEKLFF. The CDR3 DNA reads as TGTGCCAGCAGTTACTCGAGCGCAACTAATGAAAAACTGTTTTTT.

The chain recombines TRBV7-2 with TRBJ1-2; TRBD1 matches at 8 bases. Trimming removed 3 bases from V and 8 bases from J; junction bases left unmatched: 8. This CDR3 spans 14 amino acids. Looked up from germline, CDR1 is SGHTA and CDR2 is FQGNSA. CDR3 in amino acids: CASSFDDRGRGYTF. DNA of the CDR3: TGTGCCAGCAGCTTCGATGACAGGGGCAGGGGCTACACCTTC.

This clone has more than one count but fewer than ten. This rearrangement joins TRBV5-5 to TRBJ1-2, with 7 positions matching TRBD1. This CDR3 is 15 amino acids long. V lost 4 bases and J lost 4; bases outside the gene matches: 10. Germline CDR1 is SGHKS and CDR2 is YYEKEE (reference sequence). CDR3 DNA sequence: TGTGCCAGCAGCGCCGCGGAACAGGGGACCTATGGCTACACCTTC. Encoded protein: CASSAAEQGTYGYTF.

The chain employs TRBV6-5 and TRBJ1-2; TRBD1 might be the D (6 bases). This CDR3 region has 13 residues. V dropped 6 bases and J dropped 5 bases, with 13 bases sitting between them. Germline CDR1 is MNHEY and CDR2 is SVGAGI. For the CDR3, the DNA is TGTGCCAGCAGACCGACAGGACCTTATGGCTACACCTTC. The encoded protein is CASRPTGPYGYTF.

The chain joins TRBV7-5 to TRBJ1-2; the D call of TRBD1 is as the table states it, not checked on the DNA. TRBV7-5 is deemed a pseudogene. This CDR3 spans 15 amino acids. The CDR3 reads CARSYPGQKAYGYTF. In DNA form, the CDR3 reads TGTGCCAGAAGTTATCCGGGACAGAAAGCCTATGGCTACACCTTC.

The genes are TRBV15 and TRBJ1-3; D may be TRBD1 (6 bases). Trimming cost V 0 bases and J 4 bases, with 10 bases left between them. The CDR3 consists of 15 residues. Looked up from germline, CDR1 is LNHNV and CDR2 is YYDKDF (reference sequence). CDR3 nucleotide sequence: TGTGCCACCAGCAGAGATACAGGGCAAGGAAACACCATATATTTT. It specifies CATSRDTGQGNTIYF.

The V call is TRBV11-2, the J call TRBJ1-5; no reliable D call. The V and J ends lost 0 bases and 7 bases respectively, with 10 bases between them. The length of the CDR3 is 14 residues. Germline V CDR1 and CDR2: SGHAT, FQNNGV. The CDR3 DNA is TGTGCCAGCAGCTTAGAGGAGGGCTTCCAGCCCCAGCATTTT. As protein: CASSLEEGFQPQHF. Complete variable domain (other parts from reference TRBV11-2 and TRBJ1-5): EAGVAQSPRYKIIEKRQSVAFWCNPISGHATLYWYQQILGQGPKLLIQFQNNGVVDDSQLPKDRFSAERLKGVDSTLKIQPAKLEDSAVYLCASSLEEGFQPQHFGDGTRLSIL.